This TCR beta chain was obtained from a study of blood T cell repertoires in COVID-19. Overall study: Acute and convalescent COVID-19 samples came from the United States, Italy and Spain.

V lost 0 bases, J lost 4 bases, and 8 bases stayed unmatched. CDR1 and CDR2 (germline): SGHVS, FNYEAQ. The CDR3 is made up of 18 amino acids. This clone has more than one count but fewer than ten. Sequenced by immunoSEQ multiplex PCR; TCRdb stores in-frame clones only, minus some. The sample consists of about 18,000 clones, over 75% of them appearing once. Sequenced: peripheral blood. The chain uses TRBV7-6 and TRBJ2-1; the match to TRBD2 covers 11 bases. The receptor's source is a man between 35 and 55 years old with active or convalescent COVID-19. CDR3 DNA sequence: TGTGCCAGCAGCTTAGCGGGGCTAGCGGGGGGCCTTTACAATGAGCAGTTCTTC. Protein sequence: CASSLAGLAGGLYNEQFF.